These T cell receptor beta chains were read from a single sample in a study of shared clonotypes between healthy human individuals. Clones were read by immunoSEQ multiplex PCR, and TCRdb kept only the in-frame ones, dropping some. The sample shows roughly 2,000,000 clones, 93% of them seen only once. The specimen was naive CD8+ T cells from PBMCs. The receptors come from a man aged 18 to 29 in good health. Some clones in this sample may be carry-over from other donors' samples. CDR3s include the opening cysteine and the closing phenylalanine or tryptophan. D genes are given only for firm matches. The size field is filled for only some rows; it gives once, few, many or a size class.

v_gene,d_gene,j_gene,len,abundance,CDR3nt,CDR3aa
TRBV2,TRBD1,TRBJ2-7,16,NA,TGTGCCAGCAGTGATTTGGGTACAGGGGCCACCTACGAGCAGTACTTC,CASSDLGTGATYEQYF
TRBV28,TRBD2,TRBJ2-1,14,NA,TGTGCCAGCAGTTTAATCCGGGACGGGGGGGAGCAGTTCTTC,CASSLIRDGGEQFF
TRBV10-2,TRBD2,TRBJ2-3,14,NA,TGCGCCAGCAGGGGACTATTTAGCACAGATACGCAGTATTTT,CASRGLFSTDTQYF
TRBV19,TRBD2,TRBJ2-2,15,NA,TGTGCCAGTAGAGACAGCGGGAGTTACACCGGGGAGCTGTTTTTT,CASRDSGSYTGELFF
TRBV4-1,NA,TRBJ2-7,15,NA,TGCGCCAGCAGCCACCTAACAGGGAGCTCCTACGAGCAGTACTTC,CASSHLTGSSYEQYF
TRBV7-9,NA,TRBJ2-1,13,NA,TGTGCCAGCGCCCCGGCCGGTTACAATGAGCAGTTCTTC,CASAPAGYNEQFF
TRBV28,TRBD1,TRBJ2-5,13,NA,TGTGCCAGCACCAGGGGGTTTGGAGAGACCCAGTACTTC,CASTRGFGETQYF
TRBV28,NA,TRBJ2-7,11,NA,TGTGCCAGCAGCTCTCCCTACGAGCAGTACTTC,CASSSPYEQYF
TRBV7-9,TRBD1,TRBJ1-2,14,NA,TGTGCCAGCAGCTTAGGGACAGGGTGGAATGGCTACACCTTC,CASSLGTGWNGYTF
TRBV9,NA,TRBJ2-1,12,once,TGTGCCAGCAGCGTAGCGGGTCATGAGCAGTTCTTC,CASSVAGHEQFF
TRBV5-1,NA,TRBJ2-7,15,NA,TGCGCCAGCAGCTTAGGTCGGACAGTTTCCTACGAGCAGTACTTC,CASSLGRTVSYEQYF
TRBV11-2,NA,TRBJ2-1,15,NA,TGTGCCAGCAGCTTAAGGGCGACAACCTACAATGAGCAGTTCTTC,CASSLRATTYNEQFF
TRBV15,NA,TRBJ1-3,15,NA,TGTGCCACCGCGGAGGGAGGCACCTCTGGAAACACCATATATTTT,CATAEGGTSGNTIYF
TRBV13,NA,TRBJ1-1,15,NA,TGTGCCAGCAGCTTAGGCGGGGTTGGGAACACTGAAGCTTTCTTT,CASSLGGVGNTEAFF
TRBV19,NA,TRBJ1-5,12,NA,TGTGCCAGTAGGGGAGGGGGTCAGCCCCAGCATTTT,CASRGGGQPQHF
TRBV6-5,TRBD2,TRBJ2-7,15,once,TGTGCCAGCAGTTACTCTCGACTAGCGAACTACGAGCAGTACTTC,CASSYSRLANYEQYF
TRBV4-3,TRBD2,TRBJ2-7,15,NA,TGCGCCAGCAGCGGGCTAGCGGGCCCTACCTACGAGCAGTACTTC,CASSGLAGPTYEQYF
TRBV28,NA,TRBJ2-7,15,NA,TGTGCCAGCAGCCAACACGCAACCGGGTCCCACGAGCAGTACTTC,CASSQHATGSHEQYF
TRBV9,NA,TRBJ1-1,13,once,TGTGCCAGCAGCCTCGAAGGGGGGGCTGGGGCTTTCTTT,CASSLEGGAGAFF
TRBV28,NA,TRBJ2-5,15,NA,TGTGCCAGCAGCAACACAGCCGACCTTCAAGAGACCCAGTACTTC,CASSNTADLQETQYF
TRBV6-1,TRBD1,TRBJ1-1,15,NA,TGTGCCAGCAGGTCCGGGACAGGGGTTGACACTGAAGCTTTCTTT,CASRSGTGVDTEAFF
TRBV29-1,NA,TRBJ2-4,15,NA,TGCAGCGTTGAAGATGGGGTAGCAACCAAAAACATTCAGTACTTC,CSVEDGVATKNIQYF
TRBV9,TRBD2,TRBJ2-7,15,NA,TGTGCCAGCAGCTTGGCTAGCGGGAGTTTCCACGAGCAGTACTTC,CASSLASGSFHEQYF
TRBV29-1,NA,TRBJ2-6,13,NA,TGCAGCGCCCATGACTCTGGGGCCAACGTCCTGACTTTC,CSAHDSGANVLTF
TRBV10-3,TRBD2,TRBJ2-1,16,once,TGTGCCACCCGGTGGGCTAGCGGGAGCTCCTACAATGAGCAGTTCTTC,CATRWASGSSYNEQFF
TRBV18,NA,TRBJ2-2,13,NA,TGTGCCAGCTCACCCCCCCAGGGCGGGGAGCTGTTTTTT,CASSPPQGGELFF
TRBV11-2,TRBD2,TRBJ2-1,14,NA,TGTGCCAGCAGCTCAGGGACTAGCGACAATGAGCAGTTCTTC,CASSSGTSDNEQFF
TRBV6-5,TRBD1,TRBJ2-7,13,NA,TGTGCCAGCAGTTACCTAGACAGGGACGAGCAGTACTTC,CASSYLDRDEQYF
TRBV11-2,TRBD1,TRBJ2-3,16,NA,TGTGCCAGCAGCTCGTACAGGGGGGAGGGCACAGATACGCAGTATTTT,CASSSYRGEGTDTQYF
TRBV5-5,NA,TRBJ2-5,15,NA,TGTGCCAGCAGCTTGGCGTGGGGGCGCGGTGAGACCCAGTACTTC,CASSLAWGRGETQYF
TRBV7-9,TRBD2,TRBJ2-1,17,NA,TGTGCCAGCAGCGTTCCCCTAGCGGGAGGTTTCTACAATGAGCAGTTCTTC,CASSVPLAGGFYNEQFF
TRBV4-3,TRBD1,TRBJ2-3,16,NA,TGCGCCAGCAGCCTCGTTCGGACAGGGCGGCTAGATACGCAGTATTTT,CASSLVRTGRLDTQYF
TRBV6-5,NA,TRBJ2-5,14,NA,TGTGCCAGCTGCTCGGGACAACAACAAGAGACCCAGTACTTC,CASCSGQQQETQYF
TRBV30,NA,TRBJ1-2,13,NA,TGTGCCTGGAGTGTAGGAGGCTACTATGGCTACACCTTC,CAWSVGGYYGYTF
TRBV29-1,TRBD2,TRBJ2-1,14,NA,TGCAGCGTTGAAGAGACTAGCATATCAGATGAGCAGTTCTTC,CSVEETSISDEQFF
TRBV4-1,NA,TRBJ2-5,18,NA,TGCGCCAGCAGCCAAGGACCCCTGGGGGCGGGGCTACAAGAGACCCAGTACTTC,CASSQGPLGAGLQETQYF
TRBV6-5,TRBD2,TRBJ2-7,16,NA,TGTGCCAGCAGTTACTACGTGACTAGCGGAAAGTACGAGCAGTACTTC,CASSYYVTSGKYEQYF
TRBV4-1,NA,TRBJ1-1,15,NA,TGCGCCAGCAGCCAAAGATGGCAGGGAAGCACTGAAGCTTTCTTT,CASSQRWQGSTEAFF
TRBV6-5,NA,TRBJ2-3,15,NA,TGTGCCAGCAGTTACTCGAACAGGGTAGCAGATACGCAGTATTTT,CASSYSNRVADTQYF
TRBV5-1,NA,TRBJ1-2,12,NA,TGCGCCAGCAGCTTGGATACGGGGGGCTACACCTTC,CASSLDTGGYTF
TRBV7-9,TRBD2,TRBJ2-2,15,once,TGTGCCAGCAGCCAGAGCGGGAGGAACACCGGGGAGCTGTTTTTT,CASSQSGRNTGELFF
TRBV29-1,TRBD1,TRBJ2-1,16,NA,TGCAGCGTCCGGGACAGGGGGCGGAGTATCTACAATGAGCAGTTCTTC,CSVRDRGRSIYNEQFF
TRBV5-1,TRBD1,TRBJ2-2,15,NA,TGCGCCAGCAGCTTGGGGGACAGGGATCACGGGGAGCTGTTTTTT,CASSLGDRDHGELFF